The sequence of this TCR beta chain was determined in a study of TIL therapy for anti-PD-1-resistant metastatic lung cancer (dated by TCRdb to 2020 to 2022). Broadly, across the study: Enrolled patients had a median age of around 49 years (range 38-75) and a median tumor PD-L1 proportion score of around 6%. Most of the cohort had lung adenocarcinoma, several tumors were EGFR-mutant and two were ALK-rearranged, and half of the patients were current or former smokers. A median non-synonymous tumor mutation burden of about 1.6 mutations per megabase was determined across the cohort by whole-exome sequencing. Tumor and peripheral blood T cell receptor beta sequencing was used to track clonotypes across tumor, expanded TIL product and serial blood samples. Overall study results and their limits: The study protocol defined all tumor marker inferences as exploratory. The cohort was highly selected, with more treatment-naive, never-smoker and oncogene-addicted patients than typical, limiting generalizability. TIL culture showed high clonal turnover, with many enriched product clones undetected in the baseline tumor, suggesting clonal contraction rather than faithful expansion. Higher clonality and lower diversity were observed in expanded TIL cultures than in baseline intratumoral T cells (median clonality roughly 6.5% vs 31%, p < 0.0001).

TCR beta CDR3 regions were amplified from genomic DNA with the immunoSEQ v3 hsTCRB kit using bias-controlled multiplex PCR. The TCR libraries were sequenced on an Illumina NextSeq 500 to approximately 2.1 million read pairs for survey level or about 4.5-6 million read pairs for deep level. The study's processing was this. V, D and J genes were assigned, non-productive sequences were removed, and clonality was reported by immunoSEQ Analyzer software. Repertoires were compared using productive Simpson clonality and Morisita overlap index of productive TRB rearrangements between infused TIL and blood. Imported from immuneACCESS, the table was reduced by TCRdb to in-frame sequences with V and J called. These copies leave out some clones; in studies compared against another copy, an unresolved V gene accounts for under half, and the cause of the remainder is not known. V and J calls and clone size are as listed in that table; D and trimming were resolved from the DNA. The sample table lists about 100,000 clones, just over 65% of them with a count of one. The ten biggest clones cover 9.5% to 12% of the sample.

This clone turned up a few times. Its antigen is not yet known. Qualities for individual bases were not recorded, and no much larger clone is one base off. Interpreted using the paper, the time point label stands for: pre-treatment sample, taken before nivolumab and TIL therapy. The baseline tumor samples were excised metastases, mostly pleural nodules or supraclavicular lymph nodes, taken from the same resection that was used to grow TIL. Tumors were harvested prior to any PD-1/PD-L1 blockade, after which nivolumab was administered to patients, and lymphodepletion, expanded TIL infusion and IL-2 were given to patients who progressed. Between late 2017 and 2020, a dual-center phase I trial enrolled adults who had stage 4 NSCLC. Samples were obtained from a single-arm, open-label phase I trial in which tumor-infiltrating lymphocyte therapy with nivolumab was evaluated in advanced non-small cell lung cancer. Portions of each resected tumor were snap-frozen in liquid nitrogen and stored at -80 °C. Using laser-capture macrodissection, tumor regions of interest were selected on H&E sections, then pulverized into roughly 15 mg aliquots and extracted using Qiagen Allprep kits.

Germline trimming: 2 bases from V, 4 bases from J; junction bases outside gene matches: 5. Looking up the germline V gene yields CDR1 KGHSH and CDR2 LQKENI. The CDR3 starts with the cysteine, ends with the phenylalanine, and has 17 residues. The retained sequence is limited to the CDR3, 51 bases, with the frame set at the first base. The receptor was derived from a person between 25 and 80 years old with non-small cell lung cancer. The source was tumor tissue, collected at baseline. In this chain, TRBV18 is recombined with TRBJ2-2; 12 of the junction bases match TRBD2. The CDR3 is CASSPSTSGRSTGELFF. The bases are TGTGCCAGCTCACCAAGCACTAGCGGGAGGTCCACCGGGGAGCTGTTTTTT.